Listed below are T cell receptor beta chains from one sample, sequenced in a study of CD8 T cells in Susac syndrome. TCRdb itself ran the immunoSEQ multiplex PCR reads through MiXCR, one entry per CDR3 protein. The sample carries about 180,000 distinct CDR3 sequences, nearly 97% recorded once. Material for sequencing was CD4+ T cells from PBMCs. These receptors were collected from a human donor with multiple sclerosis. Each CDR3 is given with its conserved first and last residue. The D gene is left open where the match is weak. Size is stated for part of the rows, as once, few or many counts, or as a class when the clone is expanded.

>TRBV5-1|TRBD2|TRBJ2-1|-
CASSPPGLALNEQFF
TGCGCCAGCAGCCCCCCGGGACTAGCTCTCAATGAGCAGTTCTTC
>TRBV9|-|TRBJ2-3|once
CASSPNQATDTQYF
TGTGCCAGCAGCCCCAACCAGGCCACAGATACGCAGTATTTT
>TRBV29-1|-|TRBJ1-1|once
CSAGQLTNTEAFF
TGCAGCGCTGGACAGCTCACTAACACTGAAGCTTTCTTT
>TRBV11-3|-|TRBJ2-7|-
CASSLGWGADEQYF
TGTGCCAGCAGCCTAGGGTGGGGGGCCGACGAGCAGTACTTC
>TRBV7-9|-|TRBJ2-3|-
CASSLGAIRDTQYF
TGTGCCAGCAGCTTAGGGGCCATTAGGGATACGCAGTATTTT
>TRBV2|TRBD1|TRBJ1-2|-
CASSFGQGDYGYTF
TGTGCCAGCAGTTTTGGACAGGGAGACTATGGCTACACCTTC
>TRBV20-1|-|TRBJ2-7|-
CSARRQGLSPTDEQYF
TGCAGTGCTAGGCGCCAGGGATTATCCCCCACGGACGAGCAGTACTTC
>TRBV9|-|TRBJ2-1|-
CASSVEVYNEQFF
TGTGCCAGCAGCGTAGAGGTTTACAATGAGCAGTTCTTC
>TRBV20-1|TRBD1|TRBJ2-1|-
CSARDRETGVSSEQFF
TGCAGTGCTAGAGATCGTGAGACAGGGGTTTCTAGTGAGCAGTTCTTC
>TRBV15|TRBD1|TRBJ1-4|-
CATSGTGENEKLFF
TGTGCCACCAGTGGGACAGGGGAAAATGAAAAACTGTTTTTT
>TRBV12-3/TRBV12-4|-|TRBJ2-4|-
CASSSLDGQIAKNIQYF
TGTGCCAGCAGTTCACTAGACGGACAGATAGCCAAAAACATTCAGTACTTC
>TRBV4-2|-|TRBJ1-5|few
CASSQDGNQPQHF
TGTGCCAGCAGCCAAGACGGCAATCAGCCCCAGCATTTT
>TRBV28|-|TRBJ1-1|-
CASSLSGGARKAFF
TGTGCCAGCAGTTTATCCGGGGGCGCGCGGAAAGCTTTCTTT
>TRBV27|TRBD1|TRBJ2-1|few
CASSLLQGFNEQFF
TGTGCCAGCAGTTTACTACAGGGGTTTAATGAGCAGTTCTTC